Sequencing of this T cell receptor beta chain was carried out in a study of cytotoxic CD8 clonotypes in ibrutinib-treated CLL. Generated by immunoSEQ multiplex PCR, the TCRdb table keeps only in-frame clones and is missing some. The table lists 200,000 to 250,000 clones, more than 65% of them singletons. This clone has a handful of counts. The CDR3 has 13 amino acids. CDR1 and CDR2 from the germline V gene are MDHEN and SYDVKM. The V end lost 8 bases, the J end lost 4 bases, and 14 bases lay between the germline ends. The TCR comes from a human donor with chronic lymphocytic leukemia. V is TRBV28 and J is TRBJ1-1, with D hard to call. Specimen: PBMCs, collected after 12 months of ibrutinib treatment. The CDR3 DNA reads as TGTGCCAGCCCCTCTCCGACCTCCACTGAAGCTTTCTTT. It is translated as CASPSPTSTEAFF.